This is a list of T cell receptor beta chains from one sample in a study of T cell responses to AZD1222 COVID-19 vaccine. Assay: immunoSEQ multiplex PCR; the TCRdb copy retains only in-frame clones and omits some. The top ten hold about 12% of the sample, which has 65,000 to 85,000 clones, roughly 85% seen once. The specimen was peripheral blood, collected on day 0 of AZD1222 vaccination. These receptors all come from an adult in good health. CDR3s include the opening cysteine and the closing phenylalanine or tryptophan. Fields, in order: J gene, D gene, clone size, V gene, CDR3 protein, CDR3 DNA. The D gene is left open where the match is weak. Clone size is stated in some rows and not others, as once, few, many or a class when expanded.

>TRBJ2-1|.|.|TRBV10-1
CASNYQRSERIHYNEQFF
TGCGCCAGCAATTATCAGCGCAGTGAGCGTATCCACTACAATGAGCAGTTCTTC
>TRBJ1-2|.|.|TRBV4-3
CASSPQQTVPGGYTF
TGCGCCAGCAGCCCACAACAGACAGTCCCCGGCGGCTACACCTTC
>TRBJ2-5|.|.|TRBV7-3
CASSALAQETQYF
TGTGCCAGCAGCGCCCTGGCGCAAGAGACCCAGTACTTC
>TRBJ1-2|.|.|TRBV7-2
CASTLPSGTALTLNYGYTF
TGTGCCAGCACCCTCCCCTCCGGGACGGCACTGACACTTAACTATGGCTACACCTTC
>TRBJ2-7|.|.|TRBV7-4
CASSLHLHCGGCYEQYF
TGTGCCAGCAGCTTGCACCTCCATTGCGGGGGCTGCTACGAGCAGTACTTC
>TRBJ1-5|TRBD1|.|TRBV6-5
CASSVDRAANQPQHF
TGTGCCAGCAGCGTTGACAGGGCCGCCAATCAGCCCCAGCATTTT
>TRBJ1-2|.|.|TRBV2
CASSVNSGGGYTF
TGTGCCAGCAGTGTGAACAGTGGTGGGGGCTACACCTTC
>TRBJ1-4|.|once|TRBV4-1
CASSHNEATNEKLFF
TGCGCCAGCAGCCATAACGAGGCAACTAATGAAAAACTGTTTTTT
>TRBJ2-7|TRBD1|.|TRBV5-1
CASSQGDSYEQYF
TGCGCCAGCTCACAGGGGGACTCCTACGAGCAGTACTTC
>TRBJ2-2|TRBD1|.|TRBV9
CASSAGQGANTGELFF
TGTGCCAGCAGCGCGGGACAGGGTGCGAACACCGGGGAGCTGTTTTTT
>TRBJ1-6|.|few|TRBV5-4
CASSLSGGTYNSPLHF
TGTGCCAGCAGCTTGTCCGGGGGTACCTATAATTCACCCCTCCACTTT
>TRBJ1-5|.|.|TRBV20-1
CSVGSNQPQHF
TGCAGTGTTGGTAGCAATCAGCCCCAGCATTTT
>TRBJ2-3|.|.|TRBV7-3
CASSFSTVSTDTQYF
TGTGCCAGCAGCTTCTCCACAGTCAGCACAGATACGCAGTATTTT
>TRBJ1-1|.|.|TRBV18
CASSTTEIRQPNTEAFF
TGTGCCAGCTCGACCACCGAAATAAGACAGCCGAACACTGAAGCTTTCTTT
>TRBJ1-2|TRBD1|.|TRBV28
CASSQRDRRHSGYTF
TGTGCCAGCAGCCAACGGGACAGGCGACACTCGGGCTACACCTTC
>TRBJ2-2|.|.|TRBV28
CASSNEGTGELFF
TGTGCCAGCAGTAACGAGGGAACCGGGGAGCTGTTTTTT
>TRBJ2-7|TRBD1|.|TRBV4-3
CASSQDARGQGPYEQYF
TGCGCCAGCAGCCAAGACGCTAGGGGGCAGGGTCCCTACGAGCAGTACTTC
>TRBJ2-1|.|.|TRBV15
CATSRQGSWQFF
TGTGCCACCAGCAGACAGGGGTCGTGGCAGTTCTTC
>TRBJ1-2|.|.|TRBV6-5
CASTSRSGDYGYTF
TGTGCCAGCACCTCGAGGAGTGGGGACTATGGCTACACCTTC
>TRBJ2-4|.|.|TRBV1
CTSSQDPSGGPLAKNIQYF
TGCACCAGCAGCCAAGATCCTAGCGGGGGACCTTTAGCCAAAAACATTCAGTACTTC
>TRBJ1-2|.|.|TRBV6-6
CASSPDGNYGYTF
TGTGCCAGCAGCCCCGACGGCAACTATGGCTACACCTTC
>TRBJ1-2|.|.|TRBV3-1/TRBV3-2
CASSMSNYGYTF
TGTGCCAGCTCCATGTCTAACTATGGCTACACCTTC
>TRBJ1-3|.|once|TRBV4-1
CASSTRRGPSGNTIYF
TGCGCCAGCAGCACCCGTCGGGGACCCTCTGGAAACACCATATATTTT
>TRBJ2-4|.|.|TRBV19
CASSMGAIAKNIQYF
TGTGCCAGTAGTATGGGGGCTATAGCCAAAAACATTCAGTACTTC
>TRBJ1-3|.|.|TRBV30
CAWSPISSGNTIYF
TGTGCCTGGTCCCCGATAAGCTCTGGAAACACCATATATTTT
>TRBJ2-5|TRBD1|.|TRBV3-1/TRBV3-2
CASSPSGGRQETQYF
TGTGCCAGCAGCCCCTCAGGGGGTCGCCAAGAGACCCAGTACTTC
>TRBJ2-5|TRBD1|few|TRBV6-5
CASDRDRAQETQYF
TGTGCCAGCGACCGGGACAGGGCTCAAGAGACCCAGTACTTC
>TRBJ1-2|.|.|TRBV5-4
CASSPDRNYGYTF
TGTGCCAGCAGCCCGGACAGAAACTATGGCTACACCTTC
>TRBJ1-4|.|.|TRBV9
CASSVSSITNEKLFF
TGTGCCAGCAGCGTTTCCTCGATAACTAATGAAAAACTGTTTTTT
>TRBJ1-2|.|.|TRBV20-1
CSARRPYGYTF
TGCAGTGCTAGAAGGCCCTATGGCTACACCTTC
>TRBJ2-7|.|.|TRBV7-9
CASSLSLALEQYF
TGTGCCAGCAGCTTAAGTTTGGCACTCGAGCAGTACTTC
>TRBJ2-2|.|once|TRBV18
CASSTRLNTGELFF
TGTGCCAGCTCTACGAGGCTGAACACCGGGGAGCTGTTTTTT
>TRBJ1-1|TRBD1|.|TRBV19
CATQGSFPEAFF
TGTGCCACACAGGGGTCTTTCCCTGAAGCTTTCTTT
>TRBJ1-1|.|.|TRBV29-1
CSVEGQMNTEAFF
TGCAGCGTTGAAGGCCAGATGAACACTGAAGCTTTCTTT
>TRBJ1-2|.|once|TRBV3-1/TRBV3-2
CASSQATANYGYTF
TGTGCCAGCAGCCAGGCGACAGCTAACTATGGCTACACCTTC
>TRBJ2-4|.|.|TRBV18
CASSPQGHVGGNIQYF
TGTGCCAGCTCACCACAGGGACACGTTGGAGGAAACATTCAGTACTTC
>TRBJ2-3|TRBD2|.|TRBV18
CASSHGTSGAPTDTQYF
TGTGCCAGCTCCCACGGGACTAGCGGGGCTCCCACAGATACGCAGTATTTT
>TRBJ2-7|.|.|TRBV2
CASSEGVSYEQYF
TGTGCCAGCAGTGAAGGGGTCTCCTACGAGCAGTACTTC
>TRBJ2-3|TRBD1|few|TRBV7-9
CASSVGQGAGTDTQYF
TGTGCCAGCAGCGTAGGACAGGGGGCGGGAACAGATACGCAGTATTTT
>TRBJ2-1|.|.|TRBV6-2/TRBV6-3
CASSYSGGGAGEQFF
TGTGCCAGCAGTTACTCGGGAGGGGGGGCCGGTGAGCAGTTCTTC
>TRBJ2-3|.|.|TRBV19
CASSSFTDTQYF
TGTGCCAGTAGTTCGTTCACAGATACGCAGTATTTT
>TRBJ2-5|.|.|TRBV19
CASTQGREETQYF
TGTGCCAGTACCCAAGGGAGAGAAGAGACCCAGTACTTC